These T cell receptor beta chains were read from a single sample in a study of vaccination and CD4 T cells after COVID-19. No antigens are known for them. TCRdb ran MiXCR on the PCR reads and lists one entry per CDR3 protein. The top ten clones hold 11% of a sample with 20,000 to 25,000 distinct CDR3 sequences, around a third of them seen once. The sample here was CD4+ T cells from blood, cultured in vitro, taken about 7 months after SARS-CoV-2 vaccination. These receptors were taken from a human donor who had recovered from COVID-19. CDR3s include the opening cysteine and the closing phenylalanine or tryptophan. The order of the fields is V gene, D gene, J gene, clone size, CDR3 DNA, CDR3 protein. A D gene is named only where the DNA matches it firmly. The listing skips clone size in some rows; elsewhere it reads once, few, many or a size class.

V gene: TRBV10-3; D gene: -; J gene: TRBJ2-7; clone size: few; CDR3 DNA: TGTGCCATCAGTGTGGAACAGGGTTCCGAGCAGTACTTC; CDR3 protein: CAISVEQGSEQYF
V gene: TRBV6-1; D gene: TRBD1; J gene: TRBJ1-5; clone size: -; CDR3 DNA: TGTGCCAGCAGCCCGGGACAGCCCAATCAGCCCCAGCATTTT; CDR3 protein: CASSPGQPNQPQHF
V gene: TRBV29-1; D gene: -; J gene: TRBJ2-1; clone size: few; CDR3 DNA: TGCAGCGTGCCTCTTTTAGCCCCCAATGAGCAGTTCTTC; CDR3 protein: CSVPLLAPNEQFF
V gene: TRBV6-2/TRBV6-3; D gene: -; J gene: TRBJ1-5; clone size: -; CDR3 DNA: TGTGCCAGCAGCCAGCGGGCAGTCGGGCCAAAGGGTTCCCAGCATTTT; CDR3 protein: CASSQRAVGPKGSQHF
V gene: TRBV18; D gene: -; J gene: TRBJ2-5; clone size: -; CDR3 DNA: TGTGCCAGCTCACCCGGGACGGAACAAGAGACCCAGTACTTC; CDR3 protein: CASSPGTEQETQYF
V gene: TRBV20-1; D gene: TRBD1; J gene: TRBJ2-5; clone size: few; CDR3 DNA: TGCAGTGCTGGACAGGGGGCAGAGTGGGAGACCCAGTACTTC; CDR3 protein: CSAGQGAEWETQYF
V gene: TRBV6-2/TRBV6-3; D gene: -; J gene: TRBJ2-1; clone size: few; CDR3 DNA: TGTGCCAGCAGTTTAGACGGAAACTCCTACAATGAGCAGTTCTTC; CDR3 protein: CASSLDGNSYNEQFF
V gene: TRBV2; D gene: -; J gene: TRBJ2-3; clone size: -; CDR3 DNA: TGTGCCAGCAGTGAATTCGCAGATACGCAGTATTTT; CDR3 protein: CASSEFADTQYF
V gene: TRBV7-9; D gene: -; J gene: TRBJ2-3; clone size: few; CDR3 DNA: TGTGCCAGCAGCCGCTCGGACACGCTCGCGTATACGCAGTATTTT; CDR3 protein: CASSRSDTLAYTQYF
V gene: TRBV6-1; D gene: TRBD2; J gene: TRBJ2-1; clone size: -; CDR3 DNA: TGTGCCAGCAGCCGCTTTAGCGGGGGGGCATCCTACAATGAGCAGTTCTTC; CDR3 protein: CASSRFSGGASYNEQFF
V gene: TRBV6-2/TRBV6-3; D gene: TRBD2; J gene: TRBJ2-1; clone size: -; CDR3 DNA: TGTGCCAGTTCGGTAGAGGGCGGGAGGGACACTGAGCAGTTCTTC; CDR3 protein: CASSVEGGRDTEQFF
V gene: TRBV11-2; D gene: TRBD2; J gene: TRBJ2-7; clone size: -; CDR3 DNA: TGTGCCAGCAGCTTAGATCGGGGGGGAGGCCTCCCCTACGAGCAGTACTTC; CDR3 protein: CASSLDRGGGLPYEQYF
V gene: TRBV20-1; D gene: TRBD2; J gene: TRBJ2-7; clone size: -; CDR3 DNA: TGCAGTGCAGCAACTAGCGGGAGCGGTGTATACGAGCAGTACTTC; CDR3 protein: CSAATSGSGVYEQYF
V gene: TRBV25-1; D gene: -; J gene: TRBJ2-1; clone size: -; CDR3 DNA: TGTGCCAGCAGTGGAGGATTTGAGCAGTTCTTC; CDR3 protein: CASSGGFEQFF
V gene: TRBV20-1; D gene: -; J gene: TRBJ2-7; clone size: few; CDR3 DNA: TGCAGTGCTAGGGGGGAGAAATCCTACGAGCAGTACTTC; CDR3 protein: CSARGEKSYEQYF
V gene: TRBV7-8; D gene: TRBD1; J gene: TRBJ2-5; clone size: few; CDR3 DNA: TGTGCCAGCAGCTTAACTGGGACAGCTTATCAAGAGACCCAGTACTTC; CDR3 protein: CASSLTGTAYQETQYF
V gene: TRBV5-1; D gene: -; J gene: TRBJ1-1; clone size: -; CDR3 DNA: TGCGCCAGCAGCTTGGCTGGGGACACTGAAGCTTTCTTT; CDR3 protein: CASSLAGDTEAFF
V gene: TRBV6-4; D gene: -; J gene: TRBJ1-2; clone size: -; CDR3 DNA: TGTGCCAGCTTCCCGACTAGAGATGGGGGGGGAGCTCTCTATGGCTACACCTTC; CDR3 protein: CASFPTRDGGGALYGYTF
V gene: TRBV7-9; D gene: -; J gene: TRBJ2-3; clone size: -; CDR3 DNA: TGTGCCAGCATAGCTAAGGGGAGCACAGATACGCAGTATTTT; CDR3 protein: CASIAKGSTDTQYF
V gene: TRBV6-2/TRBV6-3; D gene: -; J gene: TRBJ1-1; clone size: few; CDR3 DNA: TGTGCCAGCAGTTACTCCTCGGGGTACATGAACACTGAAGCTTTCTTT; CDR3 protein: CASSYSSGYMNTEAFF
V gene: TRBV20-1; D gene: TRBD2; J gene: TRBJ2-7; clone size: few; CDR3 DNA: TGCAGTGCTAAGCCTCTAGCGGGGCTCTACGAGCAGTACTTC; CDR3 protein: CSAKPLAGLYEQYF
V gene: TRBV6-1; D gene: -; J gene: TRBJ1-1; clone size: few; CDR3 DNA: TGTGCCAGCAGTGAACAGGGCGGGTTCCCGCAAACTGAAGCTTTCTTT; CDR3 protein: CASSEQGGFPQTEAFF
V gene: TRBV20-1; D gene: TRBD2; J gene: TRBJ2-7; clone size: -; CDR3 DNA: TGCAGTGCTAGAGATCCCCGGGGGGGAGACGAGCAGTACTTC; CDR3 protein: CSARDPRGGDEQYF
V gene: TRBV2; D gene: -; J gene: TRBJ2-5; clone size: -; CDR3 DNA: TGTGCCACCCTCCCCACGGGGGAACAAGAGACCCAGTACTTC; CDR3 protein: CATLPTGEQETQYF
V gene: TRBV7-3; D gene: TRBD2; J gene: TRBJ2-1; clone size: medium-sized; CDR3 DNA: TGTGCCAGCAGCTTAGATCTAGCGGGATACAATGAGCAGTTCTTC; CDR3 protein: CASSLDLAGYNEQFF
V gene: TRBV7-9; D gene: -; J gene: TRBJ2-1; clone size: few; CDR3 DNA: TGTGCCAGCAGCTTATGGGGACTCAATGAGCAGTTCTTC; CDR3 protein: CASSLWGLNEQFF
V gene: TRBV19; D gene: TRBD2; J gene: TRBJ2-7; clone size: few; CDR3 DNA: TGTGCCAGTAGTATGCGGGAGGGGAGCTCCTACGAGCAGTACTTC; CDR3 protein: CASSMREGSSYEQYF
V gene: TRBV6-4; D gene: -; J gene: TRBJ2-6; clone size: few; CDR3 DNA: TGTGCCAGCAGTCTCGGAGGGGTCGCGGCCAACGTCCTGACTTTC; CDR3 protein: CASSLGGVAANVLTF
V gene: TRBV25-1; D gene: -; J gene: TRBJ2-3; clone size: few; CDR3 DNA: TGTGCCAGCAGTGACACCAGGGGGGCAGATACGCAGTATTTT; CDR3 protein: CASSDTRGADTQYF
V gene: TRBV7-9; D gene: TRBD2; J gene: TRBJ2-1; clone size: -; CDR3 DNA: TGTGCCAGCAGCTTAGAGACTAGCGGGTGGGGCAATGAGCAGTTCTTC; CDR3 protein: CASSLETSGWGNEQFF
V gene: TRBV7-3; D gene: -; J gene: TRBJ2-1; clone size: -; CDR3 DNA: TGTGCCAGCAGCCAAACTGAACTAAAGCAGTTCTTC; CDR3 protein: CASSQTELKQFF
V gene: TRBV30; D gene: -; J gene: TRBJ2-5; clone size: -; CDR3 DNA: TGTGCCTGGAGTGTACTTGTAGGGGAGACCCAGTACTTC; CDR3 protein: CAWSVLVGETQYF
V gene: TRBV20-1; D gene: TRBD1; J gene: TRBJ2-3; clone size: -; CDR3 DNA: TGCAGTGCTAGGACAGGGGGTGCAGATACGCAGTATTTT; CDR3 protein: CSARTGGADTQYF
V gene: TRBV7-3; D gene: TRBD2; J gene: TRBJ2-3; clone size: -; CDR3 DNA: TGTGCCAGCAGCTTAGCGGGGGAAACCACAGATACGCAGTATTTT; CDR3 protein: CASSLAGETTDTQYF
V gene: TRBV6-1; D gene: -; J gene: TRBJ1-1; clone size: -; CDR3 DNA: TGTGCCAGCAAAGATCCGATGGGAGTTCAGACTGAAGCTTTCTTT; CDR3 protein: CASKDPMGVQTEAFF
V gene: TRBV19; D gene: -; J gene: TRBJ2-1; clone size: few; CDR3 DNA: TGTGCCAGCAGCACCTACGAGACGGGGAGCCATGAGCAGTTCTTC; CDR3 protein: CASSTYETGSHEQFF
V gene: TRBV2; D gene: -; J gene: TRBJ2-3; clone size: -; CDR3 DNA: TGTGCCAGCACGATGGGAGCCGAAGATACGCAGTATTTT; CDR3 protein: CASTMGAEDTQYF
V gene: TRBV7-8; D gene: -; J gene: TRBJ1-5; clone size: -; CDR3 DNA: TGTGCCAGCAGCTTCGGGGGTGGGCAGCCCCAGCATTTT; CDR3 protein: CASSFGGGQPQHF
V gene: TRBV5-1; D gene: -; J gene: TRBJ1-1; clone size: -; CDR3 DNA: TGCGCCAGCAGCTTGGGTCCTCGGGGGTCGGGCACTGAAGCTTTCTTT; CDR3 protein: CASSLGPRGSGTEAFF
V gene: TRBV7-3; D gene: -; J gene: TRBJ1-1; clone size: few; CDR3 DNA: TGTGCCAGCAGCTTTGGGGGGACAACGAACACTGAAGCTTTCTTT; CDR3 protein: CASSFGGTTNTEAFF
V gene: TRBV2; D gene: TRBD1; J gene: TRBJ2-5; clone size: few; CDR3 DNA: TGTGCCAGCAGTGGGGACAGGGGGCCCCAAGAGACCCAGTACTTC; CDR3 protein: CASSGDRGPQETQYF
V gene: TRBV14; D gene: -; J gene: TRBJ2-5; clone size: -; CDR3 DNA: TGTGCCAGCAGCCAAGTGTTGTGGGAGACCCAGTACTTC; CDR3 protein: CASSQVLWETQYF
V gene: TRBV20-1; D gene: TRBD2; J gene: TRBJ2-3; clone size: -; CDR3 DNA: TGCAGTGCTAGGCTACCCGGGGGGGCGGGAGATACGCAGTATTTT; CDR3 protein: CSARLPGGAGDTQYF
V gene: TRBV7-3; D gene: -; J gene: TRBJ2-5; clone size: -; CDR3 DNA: TGTGCCAGCAGCTTAATCCCAGGACCTCAAGAGACCCAGTACTTC; CDR3 protein: CASSLIPGPQETQYF
V gene: TRBV10-3; D gene: -; J gene: TRBJ2-5; clone size: few; CDR3 DNA: TGTGCCATCAGTGAGTCTGGGATGGAGACCCAGTACTTC; CDR3 protein: CAISESGMETQYF
V gene: TRBV7-3; D gene: TRBD1; J gene: TRBJ2-2; clone size: -; CDR3 DNA: TGTGCCAGCAGCTTCGGGACAGGGAGGACCGGGGAGCTGTTTTTT; CDR3 protein: CASSFGTGRTGELFF
V gene: TRBV19; D gene: -; J gene: TRBJ2-7; clone size: few; CDR3 DNA: TGTGCCAGACAAAGGACAGCAGGATTACCTTACGAGCAGTACTTC; CDR3 protein: CARQRTAGLPYEQYF
V gene: TRBV6-5; D gene: -; J gene: TRBJ2-3; clone size: few; CDR3 DNA: TGTGCCAGCAGTTACAGGGTTCGCACAGATACGCAGTATTTT; CDR3 protein: CASSYRVRTDTQYF
V gene: TRBV7-2; D gene: -; J gene: TRBJ2-3; clone size: -; CDR3 DNA: TGTGCCAGCAGCTCACGGAGTTATGGGGGTACGCAGTATTTT; CDR3 protein: CASSSRSYGGTQYF
V gene: TRBV6-2/TRBV6-3; D gene: -; J gene: TRBJ1-6; clone size: once; CDR3 DNA: TGTGCCAGCAGTCCCCGTTCGGCAAAGACAACTTATAATTCACCCCTCCACTTT; CDR3 protein: CASSPRSAKTTYNSPLHF
V gene: TRBV7-4; D gene: TRBD2; J gene: TRBJ2-3; clone size: -; CDR3 DNA: TGTGCCAGCAGCCCAGATAGCGGGAGGGCCCCAGATACGCAGTATTTT; CDR3 protein: CASSPDSGRAPDTQYF
V gene: TRBV11-3; D gene: -; J gene: TRBJ1-1; clone size: few; CDR3 DNA: TGTGCCAGCAGCTCCCTCAGGGGTCGCACTGAAGCTTTCTTT; CDR3 protein: CASSSLRGRTEAFF
V gene: TRBV20-1; D gene: TRBD2; J gene: TRBJ2-3; clone size: -; CDR3 DNA: TGCAGTGCCCTAAACCAGCGGGGGGGCCTCGGCACAGATACGCAGTATTTT; CDR3 protein: CSALNQRGGLGTDTQYF
V gene: TRBV15; D gene: -; J gene: TRBJ1-1; clone size: few; CDR3 DNA: TGTGCCACCAGCAGAGAATACGGGTTCACAATGAACACTGAAGCTTTCTTT; CDR3 protein: CATSREYGFTMNTEAFF
V gene: TRBV20-1; D gene: -; J gene: TRBJ2-3; clone size: few; CDR3 DNA: TGCAGTGCTAGTTTCCGGACTATCTCTAGCACAGATACGCAGTATTTT; CDR3 protein: CSASFRTISSTDTQYF
V gene: TRBV20-1; D gene: -; J gene: TRBJ2-3; clone size: few; CDR3 DNA: TGCAGTGCTATCATCCCTAGCGTTAGCACAGATACGCAGTATTTT; CDR3 protein: CSAIIPSVSTDTQYF
V gene: TRBV7-9; D gene: -; J gene: TRBJ2-3; clone size: -; CDR3 DNA: TGTGCCAGCAGCGTCCCTGACACAGATACGCAGTATTTT; CDR3 protein: CASSVPDTDTQYF
V gene: TRBV6-1; D gene: TRBD2; J gene: TRBJ2-5; clone size: -; CDR3 DNA: TGTGCCAGCAGTCCAATGTGGACACTAGCGGACCAAGAGACCCAGTACTTC; CDR3 protein: CASSPMWTLADQETQYF
V gene: TRBV11-3; D gene: -; J gene: TRBJ2-5; clone size: few; CDR3 DNA: TGTGCCAGCAGCCCGACAGGGAGGGAGACCCAGTACTTC; CDR3 protein: CASSPTGRETQYF